The T cell receptor beta chain described here comes from a study of T cell changes during pregnancy in multiple sclerosis. Method: immunoSEQ multiplex PCR; TCRdb's copy keeps in-frame clones and lacks some. The table records more than 70,000 clones, 91% of them present only once. J was trimmed by 5 bases and V by 7 bases; bases with no gene match: 8. Germline loops: CDR1 SGDLS, CDR2 YYNGEE. The CDR3 is made up of 14 amino acids. This clone was recorded once. V usage is TRBV9 and J usage is TRBJ2-5, with 10 bases aligning to TRBD2. Sequences were derived from peripheral blood, sampled after pregnancy. The TCR originated in a female donor in good health, enrolled as a control in a pregnancy study. The CDR3 DNA is TGTGCCAGCGGTAGCGGGGGGCGGGAGGAGACCCAGTACTTC. Its protein product is CASGSGGREETQYF. Drawing the rest from reference TRBV9 and TRBJ2-5, the complete variable domain is DSGVTQTPKHLITATGQRVTLRCSPRSGDLSVYWYQQSLDQGLQFLIQYYNGEERAKGNILERFSAQQFPDLHSELNLSSLELGDSALYFCASGSGGREETQYFGPGTRLLVL.